This T cell receptor (beta chain) was sequenced for a study of blood T cell repertoires in COVID-19. As for the study in general: Italy, Spain and the United States were the sources of the convalescent and acute COVID-19 samples. PBMCs, B-cell-depleted T cells, or T cells were the source of the cDNA or gDNA that made up the material.

Per the authors' pipeline: Estimated nucleated cell counts came from reference gene primer amplification. Clones were read by immunoSEQ multiplex PCR, and TCRdb kept only the in-frame ones, dropping some. The D gene and trimming were derived from the DNA, and the V and J assignments and clone size from that table. Of 370,000 or so clones listed, more than 75% were seen once; the top ten hold more than 1%. Trimming stripped 5 bases from V and 3 bases from J, with 11 bases between. CDR3 size: 13 residues. Germline CDR1 reads GTSNPN; CDR2 reads SVGIG (reference sequence). The V and J genes are TRBV30 and TRBJ1-5, with D possibly TRBD1 on 6 matching bases. This TCR was recovered from a human donor with acute or convalescent COVID-19. The donor label of this sample is uncertain. The sample taken for sequencing was peripheral blood. This chain's CDR3 is CAWSTGINQPQHF. CDR3 nucleotides: TGTGCCTGGTCGACAGGAATCAATCAGCCCCAGCATTTT.